These T cell receptor beta chains were read from a single sample in a study of T-cell reconstitution after alpha-beta-depleted transplantation in children. TCRdb passed the PCR reads through MiXCR, listing each CDR3 protein once. The table has 610,000 or so distinct CDR3 sequences, roughly 30% seen once; the top ten hold 35% to 40%. Sequences were derived from PBMCs, sampled before TCRalphabeta/CD19-depleted stem cell transplant. The receptors originated from a boy under two years old with Wiskott-Aldrich syndrome, due to receive a stem cell transplant. CDR3s include the opening cysteine and the closing phenylalanine or tryptophan.

TRBV12-3/TRBV12-4	TRBJ1-1	CASTQFGTEAFF
TRBV7-9	TRBJ1-1	CASSLGGYATGFTEAFF
TRBV7-8	TRBJ2-5	CASSLLPGFPYQETQYF
TRBV27	TRBJ1-5	CASSPLVTAQINQPQHF
TRBV5-1	TRBJ2-5	CASSSQGQGSETQYF
TRBV10-1	TRBJ2-6	CASSEGGSGANVLTF
TRBV6-1	TRBJ1-2	CASSDPGGSNYGYTF
TRBV7-2	TRBJ2-1	CASSKWAGVTYNEQFF
TRBV19	TRBJ2-1	CASSMFSTGQQFF
TRBV5-1	TRBJ2-5	CASSIGTTETQYF
TRBV12-3/TRBV12-4	TRBJ2-7	CASRPQIGGTYEQYF
TRBV7-9	TRBJ2-7	CASSSGLTGEQYF
TRBV28	TRBJ1-5	CASSLVSGTVKPQHF
TRBV5-1	TRBJ2-7	CASSPEGRFYEEYF
TRBV6-5	TRBJ1-1	CASSYVRGVHVAFF